This is a list of T cell receptor beta chains from one sample in a study of blood T cell repertoires in COVID-19. The protocol was immunoSEQ multiplex PCR, while the TCRdb copy is restricted to in-frame clones and leaves out a portion. The sample has 150,000 to 200,000 clones, roughly 80% seen once. Sequencing was carried out using peripheral blood. The receptors shown here come from a man in his fifties or sixties with active or convalescent COVID-19. The CDR3 runs from the conserved cysteine through the conserved F or W. Fields, in order: CDR3 protein, J gene, V gene.

CDR3: CATSRVWQGLAQPQHF; J: TRBJ1-5; V: TRBV15
CDR3: CASSNRRERGVNEQFF; J: TRBJ2-1; V: TRBV21-1
CDR3: CASSEVGAKTGELFF; J: TRBJ2-2; V: TRBV25-1
CDR3: CASSLAAGVAFF; J: TRBJ1-1; V: TRBV5-1
CDR3: CSVAAGDTQYF; J: TRBJ2-3; V: TRBV29-1
CDR3: CASSQAGAEVEQYF; J: TRBJ2-7; V: TRBV3-1/TRBV3-2
CDR3: CSVEEHPGVYGYTF; J: TRBJ1-2; V: TRBV29-1
CDR3: CASSLGGRYNEQFF; J: TRBJ2-1; V: TRBV7-9
CDR3: CATSDYAYGGPQETQYF; J: TRBJ2-5; V: TRBV24-1
CDR3: CASSLVGLEQYF; J: TRBJ2-7; V: TRBV7-9
CDR3: CASNERTEAFF; J: TRBJ1-1; V: TRBV28
CDR3: CASRPGQGLYFLNYGYTF; J: TRBJ1-2; V: TRBV5-4
CDR3: CASSSGRAFYEQYF; J: TRBJ2-7; V: TRBV6-5
CDR3: CASSPLKGQGAGNEQFF; J: TRBJ2-1; V: TRBV18
CDR3: CSVREGNQPQHF; J: TRBJ1-5; V: TRBV29-1
CDR3: CASSPGTDTQYF; J: TRBJ2-3; V: TRBV7-3
CDR3: CASSPRTGPEQFF; J: TRBJ2-1; V: TRBV7-6
CDR3: CASSPRIGSYNEQFF; J: TRBJ2-1; V: TRBV11-1
CDR3: CASSLIGGGNQPQHF; J: TRBJ1-5; V: TRBV5-8
CDR3: CASSLALAGNYEQYF; J: TRBJ2-7; V: TRBV11-2
CDR3: CASSSRDRDNQPQHF; J: TRBJ1-5; V: TRBV21-1
CDR3: CASSPLIGLAGGNDEQFF; J: TRBJ2-1; V: TRBV18
CDR3: CASSVDTGNEKLFF; J: TRBJ1-4; V: TRBV9
CDR3: CASRPNRGSGNTIYF; J: TRBJ1-3; V: TRBV7-9
CDR3: CASSLESSGRRYF; J: TRBJ2-4; V: TRBV7-2
CDR3: CASSSKLAGGITDTQYF; J: TRBJ2-3; V: TRBV7-6
CDR3: CASSITAGLYF; J: TRBJ2-7; V: TRBV19
CDR3: CASSPGGLRTDTQYF; J: TRBJ2-3; V: TRBV11-3
CDR3: CASSYRTPLHAFF; J: TRBJ1-1; V: TRBV12-3/TRBV12-4
CDR3: CASSLDRVSEAFF; J: TRBJ1-1; V: TRBV7-3
CDR3: CASSPQLDYEQYF; J: TRBJ2-7; V: TRBV18
CDR3: CASSPPTSGHEQFF; J: TRBJ2-1; V: TRBV18
CDR3: CAWRADHRAGELFF; J: TRBJ2-2; V: TRBV30
CDR3: CASRQGTNYGYTF; J: TRBJ1-2; V: TRBV28
CDR3: CASSPQGIHEQFF; J: TRBJ2-1; V: TRBV11-1
CDR3: CASSPSGGNTGELFF; J: TRBJ2-2; V: TRBV5-1
CDR3: CASSVASGANIQYF; J: TRBJ2-4; V: TRBV9
CDR3: CASSENSGGRGKETQYF; J: TRBJ2-5; V: TRBV6-1
CDR3: CASSQGGQGYNSPLHF; J: TRBJ1-6; V: TRBV9
CDR3: CASKPSGSYEQYF; J: TRBJ2-7; V: TRBV5-1
CDR3: CASQGGGARGYTF; J: TRBJ1-2; V: TRBV28
CDR3: CASSLAGAPSREQFF; J: TRBJ2-1; V: TRBV7-2
CDR3: CASSPGTGKPRPGANVLTF; J: TRBJ2-6; V: TRBV4-1